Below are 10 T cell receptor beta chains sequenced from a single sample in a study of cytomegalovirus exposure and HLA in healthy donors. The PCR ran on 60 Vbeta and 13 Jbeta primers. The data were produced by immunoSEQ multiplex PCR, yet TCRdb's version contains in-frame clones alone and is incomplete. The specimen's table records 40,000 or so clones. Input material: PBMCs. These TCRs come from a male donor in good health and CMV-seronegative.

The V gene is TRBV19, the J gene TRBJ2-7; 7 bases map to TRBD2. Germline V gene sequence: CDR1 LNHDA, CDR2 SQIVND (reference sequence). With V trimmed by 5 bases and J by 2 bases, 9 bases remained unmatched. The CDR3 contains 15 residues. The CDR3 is CASSWRSGAAYEQYF. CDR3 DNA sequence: TGTGCCAGTAGTTGGAGGAGCGGGGCTGCCTACGAGCAGTACTTC.

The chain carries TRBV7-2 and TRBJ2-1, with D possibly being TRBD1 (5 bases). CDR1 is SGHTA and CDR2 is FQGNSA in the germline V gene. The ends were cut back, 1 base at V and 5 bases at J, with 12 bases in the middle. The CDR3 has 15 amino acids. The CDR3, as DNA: TGTGCCAGCAGCTTAGTAGGCCAGGGAAACAATGAGCAGTTCTTC. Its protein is CASSLVGQGNNEQFF.

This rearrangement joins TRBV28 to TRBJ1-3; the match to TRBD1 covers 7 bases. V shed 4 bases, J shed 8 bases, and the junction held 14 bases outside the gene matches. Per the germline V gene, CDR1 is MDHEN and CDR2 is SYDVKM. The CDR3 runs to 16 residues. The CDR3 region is CASSSLKTGSFDTIYF. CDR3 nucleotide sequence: TGTGCCAGCAGTTCCCTCAAGACAGGGTCTTTTGACACCATATATTTT.

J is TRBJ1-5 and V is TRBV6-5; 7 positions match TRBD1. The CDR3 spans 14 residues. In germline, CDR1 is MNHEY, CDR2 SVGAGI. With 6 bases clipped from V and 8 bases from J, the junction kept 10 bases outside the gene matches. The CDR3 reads CASRLGQTTKPQHF. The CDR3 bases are TGTGCCAGCAGGTTGGGACAGACGACGAAGCCCCAGCATTTT.

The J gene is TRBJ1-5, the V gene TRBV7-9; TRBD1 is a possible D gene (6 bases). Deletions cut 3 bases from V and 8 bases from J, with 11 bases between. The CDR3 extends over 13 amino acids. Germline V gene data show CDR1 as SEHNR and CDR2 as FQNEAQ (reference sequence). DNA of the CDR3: TGTGCCAGCAGCTTGGACAGCGGTAAGCCCCAGCATTTT. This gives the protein CASSLDSGKPQHF. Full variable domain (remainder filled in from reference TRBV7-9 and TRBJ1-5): DTGVSQNPRHKITKRGQNVTFRCDPISEHNRLYWYRQTLGQGPEFLTYFQNEAQLEKSRLLSDRFSAERPKGSFSTLEIQRTEQGDSAMYLCASSLDSGKPQHFGDGTRLSIL.

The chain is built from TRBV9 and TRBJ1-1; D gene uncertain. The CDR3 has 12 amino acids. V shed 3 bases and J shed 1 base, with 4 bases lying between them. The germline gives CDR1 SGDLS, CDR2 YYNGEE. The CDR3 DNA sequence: TGTGCCAGCAGCGCCTGGAACACTGAAGCTTTCTTT. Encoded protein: CASSAWNTEAFF.

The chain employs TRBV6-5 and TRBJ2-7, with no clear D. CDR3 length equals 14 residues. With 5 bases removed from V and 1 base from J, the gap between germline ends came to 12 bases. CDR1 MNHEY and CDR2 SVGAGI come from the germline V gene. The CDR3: CASSPQRWSYEQYF. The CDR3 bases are TGTGCCAGCAGTCCCCAACGGTGGTCCTACGAGCAGTACTTC.

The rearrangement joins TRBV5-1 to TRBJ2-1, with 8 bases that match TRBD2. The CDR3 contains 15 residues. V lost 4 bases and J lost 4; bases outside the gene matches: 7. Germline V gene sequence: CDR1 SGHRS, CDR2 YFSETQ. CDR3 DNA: TGCGCCAGCAGCCAGAATAGCGGGGCTTACAATGAGCAGTTCTTC. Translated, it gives CASSQNSGAYNEQFF.

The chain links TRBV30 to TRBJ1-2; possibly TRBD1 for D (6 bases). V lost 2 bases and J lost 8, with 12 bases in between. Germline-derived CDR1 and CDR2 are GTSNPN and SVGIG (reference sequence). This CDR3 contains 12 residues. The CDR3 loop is CAWSSTGAGYTF. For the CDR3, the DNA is TGTGCCTGGAGTTCGACAGGCGCGGGCTACACCTTC.

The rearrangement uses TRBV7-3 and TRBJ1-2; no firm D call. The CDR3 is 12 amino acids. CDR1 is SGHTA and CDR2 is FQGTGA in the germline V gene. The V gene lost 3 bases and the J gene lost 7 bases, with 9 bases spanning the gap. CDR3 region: CASSFGDSGYTF. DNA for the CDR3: TGTGCCAGCAGCTTCGGAGATAGTGGCTACACCTTC.